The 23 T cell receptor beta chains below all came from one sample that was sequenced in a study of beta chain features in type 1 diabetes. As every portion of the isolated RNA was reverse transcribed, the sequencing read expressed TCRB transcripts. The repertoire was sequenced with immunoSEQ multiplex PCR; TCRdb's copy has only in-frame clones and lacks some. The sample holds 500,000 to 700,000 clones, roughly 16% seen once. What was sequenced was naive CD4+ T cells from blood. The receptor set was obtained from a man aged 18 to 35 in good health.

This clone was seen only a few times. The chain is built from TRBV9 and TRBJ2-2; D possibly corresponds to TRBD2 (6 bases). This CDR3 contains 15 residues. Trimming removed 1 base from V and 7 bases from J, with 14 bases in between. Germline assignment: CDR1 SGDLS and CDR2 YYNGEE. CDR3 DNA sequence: TGTGCCAGCAGCGTAATGGGGGAGGCGAACGGGGAGCTGTTTTTT. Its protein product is CASSVMGEANGELFF.

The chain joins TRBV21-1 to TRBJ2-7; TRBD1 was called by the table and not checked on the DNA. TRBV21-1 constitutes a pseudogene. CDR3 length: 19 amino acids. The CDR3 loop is CASSKVIRPGTGWTYEQYF. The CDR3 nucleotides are TGTGCCAGCAGCAAAGTAATTCGCCCCGGGACAGGATGGACCTACGAGCAGTACTTC.

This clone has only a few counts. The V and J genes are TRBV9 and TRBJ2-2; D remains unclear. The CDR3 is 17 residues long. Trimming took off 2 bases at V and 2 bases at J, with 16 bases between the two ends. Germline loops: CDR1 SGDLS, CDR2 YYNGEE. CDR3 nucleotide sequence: TGTGCCAGCAGCGTGGAAATAGGCGGTCCCAACACCGGGGAGCTGTTTTTT. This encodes CASSVEIGGPNTGELFF. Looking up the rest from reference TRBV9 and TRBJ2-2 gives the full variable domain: DSGVTQTPKHLITATGQRVTLRCSPRSGDLSVYWYQQSLDQGLQFLIQYYNGEERAKGNILERFSAQQFPDLHSELNLSSLELGDSALYFCASSVEIGGPNTGELFFGEGSRLTVL.

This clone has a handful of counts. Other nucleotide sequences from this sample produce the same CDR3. The CDR3 nucleotides are TGTGCCAGCAGTTCACCGGGACAGTCCTACGAGCAGTACTTC. Protein: CASSSPGQSYEQYF. The chain recombines TRBV28 with TRBJ2-7, with TRBD1 matching 7 bases. The CDR3 totals 14 residues. Germline V gene data show CDR1 as MDHEN and CDR2 as SYDVKM. V lost 4 bases and J lost 1; bases outside the gene matches: 4.

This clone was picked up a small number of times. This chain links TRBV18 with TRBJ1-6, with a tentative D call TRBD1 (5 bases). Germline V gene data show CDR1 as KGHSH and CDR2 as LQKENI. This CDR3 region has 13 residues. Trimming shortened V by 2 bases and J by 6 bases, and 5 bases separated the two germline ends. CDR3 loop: CASSPGGNSPLHF. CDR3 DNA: TGTGCCAGCTCACCAGGGGGTAATTCACCCCTCCACTTT.

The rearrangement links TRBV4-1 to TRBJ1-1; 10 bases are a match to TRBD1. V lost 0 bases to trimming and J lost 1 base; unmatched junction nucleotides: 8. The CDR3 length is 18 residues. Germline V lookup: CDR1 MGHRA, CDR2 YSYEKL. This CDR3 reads CASSQEFRDRGRNTEAFF. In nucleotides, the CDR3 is TGCGCCAGCAGCCAAGAATTCCGGGACAGGGGTCGGAACACTGAAGCTTTCTTT.

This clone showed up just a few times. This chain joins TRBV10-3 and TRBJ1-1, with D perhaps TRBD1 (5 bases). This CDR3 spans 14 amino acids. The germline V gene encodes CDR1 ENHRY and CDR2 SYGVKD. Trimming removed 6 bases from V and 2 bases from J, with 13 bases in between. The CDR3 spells CAIRKQVVNTEAFF. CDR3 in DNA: TGTGCCATCAGGAAACAGGTAGTTAACACTGAAGCTTTCTTT.

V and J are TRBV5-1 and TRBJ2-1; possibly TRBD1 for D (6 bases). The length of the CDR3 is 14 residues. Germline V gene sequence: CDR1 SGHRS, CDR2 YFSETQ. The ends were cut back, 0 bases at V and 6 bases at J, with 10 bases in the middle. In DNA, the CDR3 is TGCGCCAGCAGCTTGGCGAGACAGGTCAATGAGCAGTTCTTC. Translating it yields CASSLARQVNEQFF.

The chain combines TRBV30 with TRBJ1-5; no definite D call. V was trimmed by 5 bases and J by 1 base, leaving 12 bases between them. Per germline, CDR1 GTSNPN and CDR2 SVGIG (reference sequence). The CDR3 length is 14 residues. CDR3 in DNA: TGTGCCTGGGGGTGGGGTACGAGCAATCAGCCCCAGCATTTT. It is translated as CAWGWGTSNQPQHF.

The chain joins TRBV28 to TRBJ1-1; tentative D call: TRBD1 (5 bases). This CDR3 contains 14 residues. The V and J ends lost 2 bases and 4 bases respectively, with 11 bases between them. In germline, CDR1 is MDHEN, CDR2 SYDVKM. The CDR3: CASSLVDSITEAFF. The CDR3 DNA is TGTGCCAGCAGTTTAGTCGACAGTATCACTGAAGCTTTCTTT.

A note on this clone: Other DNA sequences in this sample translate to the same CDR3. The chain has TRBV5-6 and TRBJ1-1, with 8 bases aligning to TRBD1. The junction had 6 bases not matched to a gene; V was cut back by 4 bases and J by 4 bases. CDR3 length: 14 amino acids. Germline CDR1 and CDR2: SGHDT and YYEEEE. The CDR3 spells CASSLDRGITEAFF. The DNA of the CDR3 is TGTGCCAGCAGCCTCGACAGGGGAATCACTGAAGCTTTCTTT.

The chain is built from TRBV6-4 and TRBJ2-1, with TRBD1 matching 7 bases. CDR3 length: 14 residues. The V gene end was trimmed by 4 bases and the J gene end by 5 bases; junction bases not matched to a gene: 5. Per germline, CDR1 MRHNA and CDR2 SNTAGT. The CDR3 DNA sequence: TGTGCCAGCAGTGTTGACAGGGACAACAATGAGCAGTTCTTC. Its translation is CASSVDRDNNEQFF.

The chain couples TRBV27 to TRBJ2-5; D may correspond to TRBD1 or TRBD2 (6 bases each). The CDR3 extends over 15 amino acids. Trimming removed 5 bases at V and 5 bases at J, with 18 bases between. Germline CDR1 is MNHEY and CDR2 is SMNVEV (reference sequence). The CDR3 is CASSVQGGLGETQYF. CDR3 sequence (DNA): TGTGCCAGCAGTGTCCAAGGGGGGCTTGGGGAGACCCAGTACTTC.

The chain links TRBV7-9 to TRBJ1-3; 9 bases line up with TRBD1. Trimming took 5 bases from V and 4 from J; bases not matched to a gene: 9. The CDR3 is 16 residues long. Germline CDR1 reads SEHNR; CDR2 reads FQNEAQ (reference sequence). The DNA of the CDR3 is TGTGCCAGCAGCACATCGGACAGGGGTGCCGGAAACACCATATATTTT. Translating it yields CASSTSDRGAGNTIYF.

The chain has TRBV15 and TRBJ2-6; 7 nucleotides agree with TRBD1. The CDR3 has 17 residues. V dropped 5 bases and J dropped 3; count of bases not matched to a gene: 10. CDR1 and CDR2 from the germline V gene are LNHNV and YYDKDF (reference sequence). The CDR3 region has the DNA TGTGCCACCAGCTATACCGTTACAGGGGTTGGGGCCAACGTCCTGACTTTC. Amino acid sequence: CATSYTVTGVGANVLTF.

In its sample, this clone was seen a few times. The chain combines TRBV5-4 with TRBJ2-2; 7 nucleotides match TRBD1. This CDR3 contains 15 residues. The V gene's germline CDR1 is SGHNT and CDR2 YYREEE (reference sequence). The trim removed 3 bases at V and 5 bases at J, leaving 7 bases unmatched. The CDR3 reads CASSSETGWTGELFF. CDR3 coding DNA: TGTGCCAGCAGCTCGGAGACAGGGTGGACCGGGGAGCTGTTTTTT.

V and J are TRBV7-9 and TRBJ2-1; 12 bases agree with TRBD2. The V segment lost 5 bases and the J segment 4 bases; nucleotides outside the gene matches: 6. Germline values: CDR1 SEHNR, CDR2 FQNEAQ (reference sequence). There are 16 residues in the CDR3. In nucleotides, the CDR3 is TGTGCCAGCAGCCCCTCTACTAGCGGGGGGTACAATGAGCAGTTCTTC. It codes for CASSPSTSGGYNEQFF.

The CDR3 nucleotides are TGTGCCAGCAGCCGAACCGGGACTAGCGGATCCCGGCAGTACTTC. As protein: CASSRTGTSGSRQYF. The gene calls are TRBV13 and TRBJ2-7; 11 bases map to TRBD2. The germline V gene has CDR1 PRHDT and CDR2 FYEKMQ (reference sequence). J gave up 9 bases and V 5 bases, and 12 bases lay outside the gene matches. The CDR3 has 15 residues.

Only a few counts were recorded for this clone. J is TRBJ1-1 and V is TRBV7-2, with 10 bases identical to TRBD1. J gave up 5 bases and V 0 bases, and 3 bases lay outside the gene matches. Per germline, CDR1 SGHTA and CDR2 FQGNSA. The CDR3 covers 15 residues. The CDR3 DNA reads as TGTGCCAGCAGCTTAGCTTGGACAGGGGGAACTGAAGCTTTCTTT. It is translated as CASSLAWTGGTEAFF.

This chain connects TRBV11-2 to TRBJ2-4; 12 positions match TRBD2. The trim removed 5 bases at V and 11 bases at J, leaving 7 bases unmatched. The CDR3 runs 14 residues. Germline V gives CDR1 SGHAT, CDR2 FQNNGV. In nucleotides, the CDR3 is TGTGCCAGCAGCCTATGGACTAGCGGGGCCTTTCAGTACTTC. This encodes CASSLWTSGAFQYF.

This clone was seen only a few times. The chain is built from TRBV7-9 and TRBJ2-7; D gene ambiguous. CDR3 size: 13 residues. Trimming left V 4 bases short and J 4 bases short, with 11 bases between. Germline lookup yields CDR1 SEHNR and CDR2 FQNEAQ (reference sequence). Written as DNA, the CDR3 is TGTGCCAGCAGCTGGACCCCTCGGTACGAGCAGTACTTC. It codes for CASSWTPRYEQYF.

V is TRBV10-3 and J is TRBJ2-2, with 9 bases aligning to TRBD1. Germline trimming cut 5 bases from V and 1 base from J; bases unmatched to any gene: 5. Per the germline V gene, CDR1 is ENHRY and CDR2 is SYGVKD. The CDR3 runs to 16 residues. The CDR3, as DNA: TGTGCCATCAGTAAGGGACAGGGACAGAACACCGGGGAGCTGTTTTTT. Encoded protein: CAISKGQGQNTGELFF.

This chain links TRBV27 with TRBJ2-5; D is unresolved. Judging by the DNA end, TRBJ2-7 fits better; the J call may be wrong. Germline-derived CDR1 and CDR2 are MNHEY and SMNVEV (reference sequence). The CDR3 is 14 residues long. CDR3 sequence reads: CASSFNDHSYEQYF. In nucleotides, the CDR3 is TGTGCCAGCAGTTTCAATGACCACTCCTACGAGCAGTACTTC.